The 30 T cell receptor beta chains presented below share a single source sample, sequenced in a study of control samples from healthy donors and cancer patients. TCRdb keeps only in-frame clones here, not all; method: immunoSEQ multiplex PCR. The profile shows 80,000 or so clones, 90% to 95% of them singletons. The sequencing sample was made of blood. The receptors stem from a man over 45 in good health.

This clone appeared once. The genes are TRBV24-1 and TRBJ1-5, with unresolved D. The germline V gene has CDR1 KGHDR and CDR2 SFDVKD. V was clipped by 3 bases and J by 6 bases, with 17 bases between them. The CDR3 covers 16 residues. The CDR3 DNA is TGTGCCACCAGTGATGCAAGAGGGTCCTTGAGTCAGCCCCAGCATTTT. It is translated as CATSDARGSLSQPQHF.

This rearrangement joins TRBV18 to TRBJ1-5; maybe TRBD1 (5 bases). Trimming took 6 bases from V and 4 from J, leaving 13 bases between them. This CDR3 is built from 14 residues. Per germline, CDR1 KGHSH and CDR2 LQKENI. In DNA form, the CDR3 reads TGTGCCAGCTCCCGGGACGTATCAAATCAGCCCCAGCATTTT. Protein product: CASSRDVSNQPQHF.

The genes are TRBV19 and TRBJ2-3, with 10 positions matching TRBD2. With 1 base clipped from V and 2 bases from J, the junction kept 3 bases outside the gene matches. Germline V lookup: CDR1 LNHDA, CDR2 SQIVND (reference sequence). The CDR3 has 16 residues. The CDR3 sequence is CASSIASGGSTDTQYF. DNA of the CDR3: TGTGCCAGTAGTATAGCTAGCGGGGGATCCACAGATACGCAGTATTTT.

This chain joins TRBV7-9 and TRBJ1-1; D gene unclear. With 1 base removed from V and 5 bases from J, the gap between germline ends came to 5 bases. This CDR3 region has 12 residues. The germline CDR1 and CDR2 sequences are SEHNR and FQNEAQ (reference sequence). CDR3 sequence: CASSLGETEAFF. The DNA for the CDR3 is TGTGCCAGCAGCTTAGGGGAGACTGAAGCTTTCTTT.

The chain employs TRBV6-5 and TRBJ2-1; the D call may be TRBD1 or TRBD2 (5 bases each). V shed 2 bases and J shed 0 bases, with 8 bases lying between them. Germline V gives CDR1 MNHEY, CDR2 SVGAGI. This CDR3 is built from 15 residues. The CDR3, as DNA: TGTGCCAGCAGTTACGGGACGCTCTCCTACAATGAGCAGTTCTTC. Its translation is CASSYGTLSYNEQFF.

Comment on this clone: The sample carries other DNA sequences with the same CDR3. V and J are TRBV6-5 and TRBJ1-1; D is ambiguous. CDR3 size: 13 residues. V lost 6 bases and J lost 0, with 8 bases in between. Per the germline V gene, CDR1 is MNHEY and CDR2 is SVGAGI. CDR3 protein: CASRSGVNTEAFF. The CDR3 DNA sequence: TGTGCCAGCAGATCCGGGGTGAACACTGAAGCTTTCTTT.

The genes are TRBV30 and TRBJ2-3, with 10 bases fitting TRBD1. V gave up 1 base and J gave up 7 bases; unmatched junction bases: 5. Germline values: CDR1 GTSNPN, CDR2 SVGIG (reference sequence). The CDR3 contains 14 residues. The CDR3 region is CAWSGTGGGHTQYF. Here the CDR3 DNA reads TGTGCCTGGAGTGGGACAGGGGGAGGTCATACGCAGTATTTT.

CDR3 in DNA: TGTGCCACCAGTGACCCCTTCTCTAAGGATACGCAGTATTTT. Translating it yields CATSDPFSKDTQYF. This chain joins TRBV24-1 and TRBJ2-3, with D hard to call. This CDR3 is 14 amino acids long. Trimming removed 4 bases from V and 6 bases from J, with 13 bases in between. Germline CDR1 and CDR2: KGHDR and SFDVKD.

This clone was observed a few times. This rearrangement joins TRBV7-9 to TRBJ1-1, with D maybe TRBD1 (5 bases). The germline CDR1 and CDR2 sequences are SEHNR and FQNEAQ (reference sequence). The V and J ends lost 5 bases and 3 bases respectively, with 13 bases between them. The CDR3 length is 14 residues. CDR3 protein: CASSPRGADTEAFF. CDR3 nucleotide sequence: TGTGCCAGCAGCCCAAGGGGCGCGGACACTGAAGCTTTCTTT. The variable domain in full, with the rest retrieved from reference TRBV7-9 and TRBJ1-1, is DTGVSQNPRHKITKRGQNVTFRCDPISEHNRLYWYRQTLGQGPEFLTYFQNEAQLEKSRLLSDRFSAERPKGSFSTLEIQRTEQGDSAMYLCASSPRGADTEAFFGQGTRLTVV.

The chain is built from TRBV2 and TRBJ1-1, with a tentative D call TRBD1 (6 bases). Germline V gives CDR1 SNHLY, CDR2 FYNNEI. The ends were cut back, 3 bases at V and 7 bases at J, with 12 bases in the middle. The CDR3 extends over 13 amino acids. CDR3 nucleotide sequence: TGTGCCAGCAGTGAGGAGACAGGTGTTGAAGCTTTCTTT. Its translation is CASSEETGVEAFF.

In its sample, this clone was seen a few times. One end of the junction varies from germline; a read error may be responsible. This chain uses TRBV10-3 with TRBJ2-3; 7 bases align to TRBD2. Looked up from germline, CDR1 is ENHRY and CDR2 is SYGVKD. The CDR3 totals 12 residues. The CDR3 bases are TGCTCGGCGGCGGGGGATACAGATACGCAGTATTTT. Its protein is CSAAGDTDTQYF.

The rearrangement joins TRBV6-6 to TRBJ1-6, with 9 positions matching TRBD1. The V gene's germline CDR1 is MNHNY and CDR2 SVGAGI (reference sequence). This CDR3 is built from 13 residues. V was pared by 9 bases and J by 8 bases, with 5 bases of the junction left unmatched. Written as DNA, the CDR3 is TGTGCCAGTTGGGACAGGGAGGATTCACCCCTCCACTTT. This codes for CASWDREDSPLHF.

CDR3 protein: CASTGAYGYTF. The CDR3 DNA sequence: TGTGCCAGCACCGGGGCCTATGGCTACACCTTC. The rearrangement uses TRBV2 and TRBJ1-2; the D gene is possibly TRBD1 (5 bases). Germline-derived CDR1 and CDR2 are SNHLY and FYNNEI. The CDR3 sequence is 11 residues long. V was trimmed by 7 bases and J by 4 bases, leaving 7 bases between them.

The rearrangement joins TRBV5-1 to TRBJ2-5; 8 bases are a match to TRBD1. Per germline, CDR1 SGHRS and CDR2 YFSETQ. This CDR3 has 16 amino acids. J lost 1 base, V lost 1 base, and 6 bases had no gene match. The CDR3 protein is CASSLFGQGLQETQYF. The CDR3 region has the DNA TGCGCCAGCAGCTTGTTCGGACAGGGCCTCCAAGAGACCCAGTACTTC.

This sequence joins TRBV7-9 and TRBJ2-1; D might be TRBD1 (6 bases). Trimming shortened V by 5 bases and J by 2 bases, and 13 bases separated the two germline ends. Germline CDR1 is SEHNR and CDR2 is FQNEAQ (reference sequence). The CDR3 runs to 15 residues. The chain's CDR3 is CASSPRQEPYNEQFF. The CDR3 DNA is TGTGCCAGCAGCCCCCGACAGGAACCCTACAATGAGCAGTTCTTC.

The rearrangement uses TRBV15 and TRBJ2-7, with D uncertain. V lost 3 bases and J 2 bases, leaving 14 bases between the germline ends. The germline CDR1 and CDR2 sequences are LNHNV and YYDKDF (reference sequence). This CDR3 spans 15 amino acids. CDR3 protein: CATSSGPIGAYEQYF. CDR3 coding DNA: TGTGCCACCAGCAGCGGACCGATCGGAGCCTACGAGCAGTACTTC.

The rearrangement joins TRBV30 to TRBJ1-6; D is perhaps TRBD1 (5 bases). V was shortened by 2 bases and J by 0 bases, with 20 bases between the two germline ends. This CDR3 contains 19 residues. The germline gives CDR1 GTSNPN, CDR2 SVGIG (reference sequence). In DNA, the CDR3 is TGTGCCTGGAGTATTGGTCCTCGCGGGGCAAGCTCCTATAATTCACCCCTCCACTTT. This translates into CAWSIGPRGASSYNSPLHF.

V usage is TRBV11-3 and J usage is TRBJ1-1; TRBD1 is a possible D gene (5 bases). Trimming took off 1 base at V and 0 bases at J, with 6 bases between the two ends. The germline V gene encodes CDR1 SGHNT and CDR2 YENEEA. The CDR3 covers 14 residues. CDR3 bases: TGTGCCAGCAGCTTAGGGGGGATGAACACTGAAGCTTTCTTT. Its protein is CASSLGGMNTEAFF.

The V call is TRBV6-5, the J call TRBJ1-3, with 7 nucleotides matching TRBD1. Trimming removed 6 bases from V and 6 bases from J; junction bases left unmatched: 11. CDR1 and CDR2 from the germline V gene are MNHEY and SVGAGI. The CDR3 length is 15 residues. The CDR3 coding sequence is TGTGCCAGCAGCCAACGACAGGGCGAGGAAAACACCATATATTTT. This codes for CASSQRQGEENTIYF.

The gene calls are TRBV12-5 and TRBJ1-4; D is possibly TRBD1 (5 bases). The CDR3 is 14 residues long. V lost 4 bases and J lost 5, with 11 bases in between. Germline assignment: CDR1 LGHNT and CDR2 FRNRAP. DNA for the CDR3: TGTGCTAGTGGTTCCCAAGGGGAGAATGAAAAACTGTTTTTT. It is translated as CASGSQGENEKLFF. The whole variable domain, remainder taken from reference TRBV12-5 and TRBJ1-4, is DARVTQTPRHKVTEMGQEVTMRCQPILGHNTVFWYRQTMMQGLELLAYFRNRAPLDDSGMPKDRFSAEMPDATLATLKIQPSEPRDSAVYFCASGSQGENEKLFFGSGTQLSVL.

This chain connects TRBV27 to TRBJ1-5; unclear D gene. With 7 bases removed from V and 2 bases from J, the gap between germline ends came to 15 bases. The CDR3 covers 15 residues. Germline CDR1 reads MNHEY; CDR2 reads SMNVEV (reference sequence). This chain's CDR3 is CASKYEGKGNQPQHF. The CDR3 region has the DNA TGTGCCAGCAAATATGAGGGTAAAGGCAATCAGCCCCAGCATTTT.

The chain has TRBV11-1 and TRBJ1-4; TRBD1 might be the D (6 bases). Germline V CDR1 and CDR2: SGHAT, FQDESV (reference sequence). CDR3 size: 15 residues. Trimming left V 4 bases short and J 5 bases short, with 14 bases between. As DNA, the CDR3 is TGTGCCAGCAGCTCTAATGGACAGTCGAATGAAAAACTGTTTTTT. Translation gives CASSSNGQSNEKLFF.

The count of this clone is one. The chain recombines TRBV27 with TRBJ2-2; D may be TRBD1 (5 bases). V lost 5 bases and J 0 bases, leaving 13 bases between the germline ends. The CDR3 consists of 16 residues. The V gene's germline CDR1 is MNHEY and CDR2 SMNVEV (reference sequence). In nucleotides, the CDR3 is TGTGCCAGCAGTCAGGGCGGCGTGCCGAACACCGGGGAGCTGTTTTTT. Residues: CASSQGGVPNTGELFF.

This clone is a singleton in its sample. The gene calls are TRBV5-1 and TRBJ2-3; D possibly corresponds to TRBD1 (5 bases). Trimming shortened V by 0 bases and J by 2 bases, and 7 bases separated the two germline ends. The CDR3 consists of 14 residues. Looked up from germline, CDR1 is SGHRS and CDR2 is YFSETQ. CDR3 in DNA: TGCGCCAGCAGCTTGGAAGGGGACACAGATACGCAGTATTTT. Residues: CASSLEGDTDTQYF.

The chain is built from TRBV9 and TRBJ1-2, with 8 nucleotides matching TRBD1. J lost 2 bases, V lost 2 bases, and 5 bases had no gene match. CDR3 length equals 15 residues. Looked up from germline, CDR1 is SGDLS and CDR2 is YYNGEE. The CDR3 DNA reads TGTGCCAGCAGCGTTGGACAGGGAGCGAACTATGGCTACACCTTC. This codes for CASSVGQGANYGYTF.

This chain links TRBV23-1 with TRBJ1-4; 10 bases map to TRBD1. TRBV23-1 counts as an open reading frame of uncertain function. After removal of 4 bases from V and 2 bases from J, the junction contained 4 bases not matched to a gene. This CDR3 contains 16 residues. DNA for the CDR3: TGCGCCAGCAGTCGAATGACAGGGGGCACTAATGAAAAACTGTTTTTT. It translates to CASSRMTGGTNEKLFF.

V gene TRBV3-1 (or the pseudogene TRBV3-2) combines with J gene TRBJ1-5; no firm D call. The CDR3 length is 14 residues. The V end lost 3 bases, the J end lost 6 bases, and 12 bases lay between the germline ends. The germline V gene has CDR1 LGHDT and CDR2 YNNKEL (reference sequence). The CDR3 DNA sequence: TGTGCCAGCAGCCAGGGGTCCAACGTTCAGCCCCAGCATTTT. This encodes CASSQGSNVQPQHF.

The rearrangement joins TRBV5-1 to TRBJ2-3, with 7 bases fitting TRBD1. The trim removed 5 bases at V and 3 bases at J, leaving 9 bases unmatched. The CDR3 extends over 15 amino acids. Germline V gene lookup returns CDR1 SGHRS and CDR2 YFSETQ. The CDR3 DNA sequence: TGCGCCAGCAGACGACAGGGTGTAGTGACAGATACGCAGTATTTT. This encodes CASRRQGVVTDTQYF.

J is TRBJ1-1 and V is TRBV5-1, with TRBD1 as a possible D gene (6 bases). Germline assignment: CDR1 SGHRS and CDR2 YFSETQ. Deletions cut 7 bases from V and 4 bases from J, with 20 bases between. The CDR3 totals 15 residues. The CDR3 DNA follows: TGCGCCAGCCATGCCGGGGGCGGGGGTGGCACTGAAGCTTTCTTT. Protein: CASHAGGGGGTEAFF.

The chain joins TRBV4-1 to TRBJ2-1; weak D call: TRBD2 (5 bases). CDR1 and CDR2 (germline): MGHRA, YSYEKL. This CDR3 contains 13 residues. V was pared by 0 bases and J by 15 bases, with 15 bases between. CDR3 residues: CASSQDIKRVSFF. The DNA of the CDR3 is TGCGCCAGCAGCCAAGATATTAAGAGGGTGTCGTTCTTC.